This T cell receptor (beta chain) was retrieved from a study of radiation and T cells in renal cell carcinoma. As concerns this clone: What it recognizes is unknown.

Libraries were prepared by immunoSEQ multiplex PCR; TCRdb keeps only in-frame clonotypes and omits some of them. The top ten hold 9.4% of the sample, which has approximately 92,000 clones, 70% to 90% seen once. Whole-study results and caveats: From baseline, blood top tumor clonotypes peaked at 2 weeks post-radiation.

The sample's time point: blood 4 weeks post-SBRT, at nephrectomy. Treatment here: 15 Gy SBRT to primary tumor, nephrectomy 4 weeks later. Nephrectomy followed 15 Gy stereotactic body radiation by 4 weeks. The source was blood, collected from a patient whose treatment included radiotherapy and nephrectomy. This TCR was recovered from a man in his fifties with renal cell carcinoma.

The CDR3 reads CASSFSSGGLGAFF. The CDR3 nucleotides are TGTGCCAGCAGTTTTTCGAGTGGGGGCTTGGGAGCTTTCTTT. This sequence joins TRBV27 and TRBJ1-1; maybe TRBD1 (6 bases). The CDR3 is 14 residues long. In germline, CDR1 is MNHEY, CDR2 SMNVEV (reference sequence). The V gene lost 3 bases and the J gene lost 10 bases, with 18 bases spanning the gap.